This T cell receptor (beta chain) was retrieved from a study of blood T cell repertoires in COVID-19. Study-wide context: Some COVID-19 samples were acute and others convalescent; all came from the United States, Italy and Spain. From T cells, B-cell-depleted T cells, or PBMCs came the material, which was cDNA or gDNA.

V lost 8 bases, J lost 5 bases, and 11 bases stayed unmatched. CDR3 length equals 15 residues. In germline, CDR1 is SGHAT, CDR2 FQDESV (reference sequence). Method: immunoSEQ multiplex PCR; TCRdb's copy keeps in-frame clones and lacks some. The sample contains about 74,000 clones, 84% of which appear only once. The chain has TRBV11-1 and TRBJ2-1; TRBD1 agrees at 8 bases. Material for sequencing was peripheral blood. The receptor was derived from a man in his 70s with acute or convalescent COVID-19. For the CDR3, the DNA is TGTGCCAGCGGGTCTGGACAGGGTTTCGACAATGAGCAGTTCTTC. It specifies CASGSGQGFDNEQFF.